This is a list of T cell receptor beta chains from one sample in a study of T-cell memory formation after mild COVID-19. A single record per CDR3 protein comes from TCRdb applying MiXCR to the 5' RACE reads. The sample holds some 410,000 distinct CDR3 sequences, 20% to 30% seen once. Specimen: PBMCs or a T cell subset sorted from them (not recorded which). Receptors originate from an adult woman who had mild COVID-19 (a few samples of this study predate the infection). Cell type and time point are not known. CDR3s include the opening cysteine and the closing phenylalanine or tryptophan. The D gene is left open where the match is weak. Where a row states a size, it is once, few, many or the class of an expanded clone; other rows omit it.

j_gene,abundance,d_gene,v_gene,CDR3aa,CDR3nt
TRBJ2-3,.,.,TRBV6-1,CASSHLGPRGDTQYF,TGTGCCAGCAGTCACCTGGGGCCTAGGGGAGATACGCAGTATTTT
TRBJ2-1,few,.,TRBV7-2,CASSLARDNYINEQFF,TGTGCCAGCAGCTTAGCGCGGGACAACTACATCAATGAGCAGTTCTTC
TRBJ1-1,.,.,TRBV4-1,CASSPQRLNTEAFF,TGCGCCAGCAGCCCACAGAGACTGAACACTGAAGCTTTCTTT
TRBJ2-3,few,.,TRBV6-2/TRBV6-3,CASRPPDLQGVHTDTQYF,TGTGCCAGCAGGCCTCCCGACCTACAGGGAGTGCACACAGATACGCAGTATTTT
TRBJ2-1,few,.,TRBV20-1,CSARISYNEQFF,TGCAGTGCTAGAATCTCCTACAATGAGCAGTTCTTC
TRBJ2-1,few,TRBD2,TRBV3-1,CASSRLAGDNEQFF,TGTGCCAGCAGCCGACTAGCGGGGGACAATGAGCAGTTCTTC
TRBJ2-1,.,.,TRBV14,CASSQDRRGAYNEQFF,TGTGCCAGCAGCCAAGATAGGCGAGGGGCCTACAATGAGCAGTTCTTC
TRBJ2-6,.,.,TRBV15,CATSFPPPGANVLTF,TGTGCCACCAGTTTTCCTCCCCCTGGGGCCAACGTCCTGACTTTC
TRBJ2-7,.,TRBD2,TRBV18,CASSPGLAGGPGSYEQYF,TGTGCCAGCTCACCTGGACTAGCGGGAGGGCCGGGGTCCTACGAGCAGTACTTC
TRBJ2-1,.,TRBD2,TRBV11-2,CASSLVLAGGRNEQFF,TGTGCCAGCAGCTTAGTTCTAGCGGGAGGAAGGAATGAGCAGTTCTTC
TRBJ2-7,.,.,TRBV3-1,CASSQGLILPYEQYF,TGTGCCAGCAGCCAAGGGCTAATTCTACCCTACGAGCAGTACTTC
TRBJ1-1,few,.,TRBV12-3/TRBV12-4,CASSRTEIMNTEAFF,TGTGCCAGCAGTCGGACAGAGATCATGAACACTGAAGCTTTCTTT
TRBJ2-7,.,TRBD1,TRBV7-9,CASSKRTGGWYEQYF,TGTGCCAGCAGCAAGAGGACAGGGGGGTGGTACGAGCAGTACTTC
TRBJ1-2,few,.,TRBV9,CASSGAVYTF,TGTGCCAGCAGCGGAGCGGTCTACACCTTC
TRBJ2-1,many,TRBD2,TRBV5-5,CASSLGLAVYNEQFF,TGTGCCAGCAGCTTAGGACTAGCGGTTTACAATGAGCAGTTCTTC